This T cell receptor beta chain was profiled in a study of blood T cell repertoires in COVID-19. Study-level information: Both acute and convalescent COVID-19 samples were obtained from the United States, Italy and Spain.

The V and J ends lost 8 bases and 2 bases respectively, with 10 bases between them. Germline V gene lookup returns CDR1 SGHNT and CDR2 YENEEA. CDR3 size: 13 residues. Measured with immunoSEQ multiplex PCR; TCRdb has only the in-frame clones, and not every one. Here the sample spans more than 250,000 clones, more than 75% being singletons. The chain employs TRBV11-3 and TRBJ1-5; D unclear. The sample was peripheral blood. This receptor was obtained from a man aged 45-60 years with active or convalescent COVID-19. The CDR3 nucleotides are TGTGCCAGCCTGAGATGTGGCAATCAGCCCCAGCATTTT. Its protein product is CASLRCGNQPQHF.